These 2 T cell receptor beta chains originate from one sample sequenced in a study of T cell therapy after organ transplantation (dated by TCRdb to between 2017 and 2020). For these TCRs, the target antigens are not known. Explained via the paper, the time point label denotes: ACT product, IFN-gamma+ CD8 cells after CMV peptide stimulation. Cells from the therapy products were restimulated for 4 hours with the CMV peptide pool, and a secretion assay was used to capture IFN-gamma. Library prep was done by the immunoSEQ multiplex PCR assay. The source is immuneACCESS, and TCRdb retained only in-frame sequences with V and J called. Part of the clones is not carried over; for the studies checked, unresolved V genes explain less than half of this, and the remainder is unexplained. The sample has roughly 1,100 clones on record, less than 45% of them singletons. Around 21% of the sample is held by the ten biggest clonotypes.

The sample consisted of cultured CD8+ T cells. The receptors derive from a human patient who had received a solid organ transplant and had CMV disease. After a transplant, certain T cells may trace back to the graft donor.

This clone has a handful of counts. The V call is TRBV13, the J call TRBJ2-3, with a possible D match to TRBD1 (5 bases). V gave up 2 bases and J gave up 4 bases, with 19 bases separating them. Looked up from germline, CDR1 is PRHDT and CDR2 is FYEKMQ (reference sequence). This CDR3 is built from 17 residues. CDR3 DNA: TGTGCCAGCAGCTTATTGAGTGACAGCCTCGGCGCAGATACGCAGTATTTT. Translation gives CASSLLSDSLGADTQYF.

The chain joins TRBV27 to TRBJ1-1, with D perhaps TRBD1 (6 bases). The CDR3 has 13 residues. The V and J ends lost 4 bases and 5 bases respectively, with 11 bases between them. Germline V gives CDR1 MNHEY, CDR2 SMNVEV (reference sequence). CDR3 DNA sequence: TGTGCCAGCAGTTCCGGGGGCGATACTGAAGCTTTCTTT. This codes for CASSSGGDTEAFF.